What follows are 15 T cell receptor beta chains derived from one specimen sequenced in a study of T cells in Graves' hyperthyroidism and ophthalmopathy. Regions amplified from RNA transcripts were the TCR beta CDR3 regions. Initially, a first-round RT-PCR of the TCR CDR3 employed the HTBI primer set. Each CDR3 protein is one row after TCRdb ran MiXCR on the multiplex PCR reads. The sample has more than 550,000 distinct CDR3 sequences, 45% seen once. The sample comprised peripheral blood or thyroid tissue (not recorded which). The receptor source for this set is an adult man with Graves' disease, either hyperthyroidism or ophthalmopathy (not recorded which).

This chain connects TRBV12-3 or TRBV12-4 to TRBJ2-7, with a possible D match to TRBD1 (6 bases). The CDR3 contains 15 residues. V dropped 3 bases and J dropped 0 bases, with 12 bases sitting between them. For the CDR3, the DNA is TGTGCCAGCAGTTTTCGGCAGGGGAGCTCCTACGAGCAGTACTTC. Residues: CASSFRQGSSYEQYF.

This sequence joins TRBV9 and TRBJ1-6, with TRBD1 identical over 10 bases. The CDR3 spans 17 residues. Germline V gene sequence: CDR1 SGDLS, CDR2 YYNGEE. V trimming: 4 bases; J trimming: 5 bases; junction bases outside the gene matches: 9. CDR3 DNA: TGTGCCAGCAGCCAAGGGACAGGGGATTCTAATAATTCACCCCTCCACTTT. Its translation: CASSQGTGDSNNSPLHF.

This clonotype has a count of ten or more. The CDR3 protein is CASKDRSPLNEKLFF. The CDR3 DNA sequence: TGCGCCAGCAAGGACAGGTCCCCTCTAAATGAAAAACTGTTTTTT. The chain couples TRBV10-2 to TRBJ1-4; 7 bases map to TRBD1. The CDR3 length is 15 residues. Trimming took 7 bases from V and 5 from J; bases not matched to a gene: 10. Germline lookup yields CDR1 WSHSY and CDR2 SAAADI.

The chain combines TRBV19 with TRBJ1-5; 8 nucleotides match TRBD1. V shed 5 bases, J shed 4 bases, and the junction held 7 bases outside the gene matches. The germline V gene has CDR1 LNHDA and CDR2 SQIVND (reference sequence). This CDR3 comprises 15 residues. CDR3 sequence (DNA): TGTGCCAGTAGTCCGACCCGACAGGGGAATCAGCCCCAGCATTTT. Protein: CASSPTRQGNQPQHF.

The chain couples TRBV25-1 to TRBJ1-4, with TRBD1 identical over 10 bases. Germline CDR1 MGHDK, CDR2 SYGVNS. Trimming cost V 6 bases and J 0 bases; bases outside gene matches: 10. The CDR3 totals 18 residues. CDR3: CASSPPGQGGATNEKLFF. CDR3 DNA sequence: TGTGCCAGCAGCCCGCCAGGACAGGGGGGTGCAACTAATGAAAAACTGTTTTTT.

This clonotype was seen only a few times. The rearrangement uses TRBV7-8 and TRBJ1-2; D is unresolved. This CDR3 spans 14 amino acids. Germline V gene sequence: CDR1 SGHVS, CDR2 FQNEAQ. Between the trimmed V and J ends, which lost 1 base and 0 bases, there was a span of 6 bases. CDR3 protein: CASSLVPSNYGYTF. The CDR3 coding sequence is TGTGCCAGCAGCTTAGTTCCGTCTAACTATGGCTACACCTTC.

This clonotype has a count of ten or more. V usage is TRBV15 and J usage is TRBJ2-5; D uncertain. V was shortened by 0 bases and J by 5 bases, with 7 bases between the two germline ends. CDR3 length equals 13 residues. Germline CDR1 reads LNHNV; CDR2 reads YYDKDF (reference sequence). CDR3 nucleotide sequence: TGTGCCACCAGCAGAGAGGGGATCGAGACCCAGTACTTC. As protein: CATSREGIETQYF.

The CDR3 sequence is CASSDRARNEKLFF. The CDR3, as DNA: TGTGCCAGCAGTGACAGGGCCAGGAATGAAAAACTGTTTTTT. The gene calls are TRBV2 and TRBJ1-4; the D gene is possibly TRBD1 (5 bases). With 3 bases removed from V and 5 bases from J, the gap between germline ends came to 10 bases. The CDR3 totals 14 residues. Germline V CDR1 and CDR2: SNHLY, FYNNEI.

This clonotype occurred a few times. The chain employs TRBV9 and TRBJ1-6; 7 bases fit TRBD1. In germline, CDR1 is SGDLS, CDR2 YYNGEE. V gave up 5 bases and J gave up 5 bases; unmatched junction bases: 10. This CDR3 has 16 amino acids. The DNA for the CDR3 is TGTGCCAGCAGTTACCCCCGGGACAGAAATAATTCACCCCTCCACTTT. This sequence encodes CASSYPRDRNNSPLHF.

The genes are TRBV7-2 and TRBJ1-1, with D tentatively TRBD1 (6 bases). The CDR3 is 15 amino acids. Germline V gene data show CDR1 as SGHTA and CDR2 as FQGNSA. V was trimmed by 8 bases and J by 1 base, leaving 17 bases between them. CDR3 amino acids: CASFHLGGENTEAFF. CDR3 nucleotide sequence: TGTGCCAGCTTCCATCTCGGGGGCGAGAACACTGAAGCTTTCTTT.

This clonotype has a handful of counts. The chain combines TRBV7-2 with TRBJ1-2; D is unclear. CDR1 and CDR2 (germline): SGHTA, FQGNSA. With 1 base removed from V and 1 base from J, the gap between germline ends came to 10 bases. CDR3 length equals 15 residues. CDR3 region: CASSLGTGNNYGYTF. In nucleotides, the CDR3 is TGTGCCAGCAGCTTAGGTACGGGAAATAACTATGGCTACACCTTC.

Concerning this clonotype itself: Given a much more abundant clone one base away, this may be a read error. The gene calls are TRBV7-6 and TRBJ1-5; TRBD1 is a possible D gene (6 bases). The CDR3 sequence is 13 residues long. Germline V gene lookup returns CDR1 SGHVS and CDR2 FNYEAQ. Deletions cut 7 bases from V and 6 bases from J, with 13 bases between. CDR3 loop: CASKRRGFQPQHF. The CDR3 nucleotides are TGTGCCAGCAAAAGGAGGGGGTTTCAGCCCCAGCATTTT.

In this sample, this clonotype turned up many times. This chain uses TRBV24-1 with TRBJ1-2; 10 nucleotides agree with TRBD1. This CDR3 region has 14 residues. The V segment lost 4 bases and the J segment 8 bases; nucleotides outside the gene matches: 6. Germline lookup yields CDR1 KGHDR and CDR2 SFDVKD. The CDR3: CATSDPGQGGGYTF. Here the CDR3 DNA reads TGTGCCACCAGTGACCCAGGACAGGGGGGCGGCTACACCTTC.

This clonotype was counted ten times or more. V gene TRBV15 combines with J gene TRBJ1-4; possible D gene TRBD1, 6 bases. Germline CDR1 and CDR2: LNHNV and YYDKDF (reference sequence). The CDR3 has 15 residues. Between the trimmed V and J ends, which lost 1 base and 3 bases, there was a span of 9 bases. CDR3 region: CATSRGGASNEKLFF. The CDR3 nucleotides read TGTGCCACCAGCAGAGGGGGGGCGTCTAATGAAAAACTGTTTTTT.

This clonotype was observed a single time. A junction end diverges from the germline sequence, so it may reflect a read error. The gene calls are TRBV6-5 and TRBJ1-1; no definite D call. The CDR3 runs 13 residues. CDR1 and CDR2 (germline): MNHEY, SVGAGI. CDR3 DNA: TGTGCCATCAGTTACGAGCGCCAGAAGGGAGCTTTCTTT. Encoded protein: CAISYERQKGAFF.